The 23 T cell receptor beta chains given below trace back to one sample, sequenced in a study of T cell repertoires in cytomegalovirus infection (dated by TCRdb to about 2019). What this sample's treatment or condition label stands for: in vitro stimulation with specific CMV peptide epitopes to enrich CMV-specific T cells. TCRdb records Illumina HiSeq 1500 as the sequencer. TCRdb redid the processing of the public reads, applying fastp at Q25 and MiXCR, and retained in-frame beta chains. CDR3 protein sequences are deduplicated, and each keeps its most common genes and DNA. Within this sample are 900,000 to 950,000 distinct CDR3 sequences, with about a third of them counted one time only. Clones ranked in the top ten supply around an eighth of the sample. Antigen specificity for these receptors is unknown. The sequencing used cultured CD8+ T cells from PBMCs, collected from culture after CMV antigen stimulation. Source of these receptors: a human donor in good health (CMV status not recorded). Some clones in this sample may be carry-over from other donors' samples.

The chain links TRBV5-5 to TRBJ2-3, with TRBD2 matching 9 bases. The CDR3 extends over 16 amino acids. The V gene's germline CDR1 is SGHKS and CDR2 YYEKEE (reference sequence). V gave up 1 base and J gave up 2 bases; unmatched junction bases: 5. CDR3 loop: CASSLFRTSDTDTQYF. The CDR3 DNA follows: TGTGCCAGCAGCTTGTTCCGGACTAGCGACACAGATACGCAGTATTTT.

In this sample, this clonotype turned up a few times. V gene TRBV6-6 combines with J gene TRBJ1-1, with TRBD1 matching over 7 bases. CDR3 length: 13 amino acids. Germline assignment: CDR1 MNHNY and CDR2 SVGAGI (reference sequence). Germline trimming cut 5 bases from V and 4 bases from J; bases unmatched to any gene: 4. The CDR3 DNA reads TGTGCCAGCAGTGTTACAGGGGTCACTGAAGCTTTCTTT. This gives the protein CASSVTGVTEAFF.

The genes are TRBV19 and TRBJ1-1; D remains unclear. V was cut by 3 bases and J by 4 bases, with 12 bases left in between. Germline CDR1 is LNHDA and CDR2 is SQIVND (reference sequence). The CDR3 is made up of 14 amino acids. CDR3 protein: CASSIKGLGTEAFF. DNA of the CDR3: TGTGCCAGTAGTATCAAAGGGTTAGGCACTGAAGCTTTCTTT.

The rearrangement uses TRBV7-6 and TRBJ1-3, with 11 bases aligning to TRBD1. J was trimmed by 0 bases and V by 5 bases; bases with no gene match: 9. Germline V lookup: CDR1 SGHVS, CDR2 FNYEAQ. The CDR3 runs 18 residues. The CDR3 reads CASSQGTGGWGSGNTIYF. In nucleotides, the CDR3 is TGTGCCAGCAGCCAGGGGACAGGGGGATGGGGCTCTGGAAACACCATATATTTT.

This clonotype has more than one count but fewer than ten. This chain joins TRBV7-9 and TRBJ2-3; 7 bases fit TRBD1. The CDR3 spans 14 residues. J gave up 2 bases and V 3 bases, and 2 bases lay outside the gene matches. Germline CDR1 and CDR2: SEHNR and FQNEAQ (reference sequence). CDR3 bases: TGTGCCAGCAGCTTCAAGGGGGCCACAGATACGCAGTATTTT. Protein: CASSFKGATDTQYF.

The rearrangement links TRBV5-6 to TRBJ2-7; 8 bases are shared with TRBD1. This CDR3 comprises 15 residues. V was clipped by 1 base and J by 2 bases; unmatched bases: 5. Germline V gives CDR1 SGHDT, CDR2 YYEEEE. CDR3: CASSLRDRNPYEQYF. CDR3 nucleotide sequence: TGTGCCAGCAGCTTGAGGGACAGGAATCCCTACGAGCAGTACTTC.

This clonotype was observed many times. The V and J genes are TRBV19 and TRBJ2-5; D is uncertain. CDR3 size: 14 residues. Germline values: CDR1 LNHDA, CDR2 SQIVND (reference sequence). The V gene lost 9 bases and the J gene lost 2 bases, with 16 bases spanning the gap. The chain's CDR3 is CASRPQHGQETQYF. CDR3 sequence (DNA): TGTGCCAGCCGACCCCAACACGGACAAGAGACCCAGTACTTC.

This clonotype was seen at least ten times. V usage is TRBV7-9 and J usage is TRBJ2-7; weak D call: TRBD1 (5 bases). Germline CDR1 SEHNR, CDR2 FQNEAQ (reference sequence). V lost 1 base, J lost 2 bases, and 9 bases lay in between. The CDR3 spans 14 residues. Here the CDR3 DNA reads TGTGCCAGCAGCTTAGAAAGGACACCCTACGAGCAGTACTTC. This translates into CASSLERTPYEQYF.

Concerning this clonotype itself: The junction shows a germline mismatch at one end, possibly a read error. The chain couples TRBV7-9 to TRBJ2-3; D uncertain. The CDR3 consists of 15 residues. Germline CDR1 SEHNR, CDR2 FQNEAQ (reference sequence). The CDR3 reads CASSLSSEITDTQYF. The CDR3 bases are TGTGCCAGCAGCTTATCGTCAGAGATCACAGATACGCAGTATTTC.

Only a few counts were recorded for this clonotype. V and J are TRBV7-6 and TRBJ1-1; D remains unclear. The CDR3 spans 13 residues. Deletions cut 5 bases from V and 5 bases from J, with 12 bases between. Germline V lookup: CDR1 SGHVS, CDR2 FNYEAQ. As DNA, the CDR3 is TGTGCCAGCAGCCCATTATCCAGGACTGAAGCTTTCTTT. It yields the protein CASSPLSRTEAFF.

V usage is TRBV28 and J usage is TRBJ2-1; D gene uncertain. Trimming removed 3 bases at V and 6 bases at J, with 24 bases between. This CDR3 has 18 amino acids. Germline-derived CDR1 and CDR2 are MDHEN and SYDVKM. DNA of the CDR3: TGTGCCAGCAGTTTTCTCCTTCCCGCCGGCTCCCGAGGCAATGAGCAGTTCTTC. This encodes CASSFLLPAGSRGNEQFF.

V usage is TRBV12-3 or TRBV12-4 and J usage is TRBJ2-1; 11 positions match TRBD2. Trimming took 2 bases from V and 8 from J; bases not matched to a gene: 11. This CDR3 has 17 residues. CDR3 sequence reads: CASSLTEISGGDDEQFF. The CDR3 DNA reads as TGTGCCAGCAGTTTAACCGAGATTAGCGGGGGGGATGATGAGCAGTTCTTC.

The rearrangement joins TRBV7-8 to TRBJ2-5; the D is unclear. This CDR3 is 16 amino acids long. Germline V lookup: CDR1 SGHVS, CDR2 FQNEAQ. V was cut by 5 bases and J by 2 bases, with 18 bases left in between. The CDR3 DNA reads TGTGCCAGCAGCCCCTCACGTGAGACGGTTCAAGAGACCCAGTACTTC. Protein product: CASSPSRETVQETQYF.

This clonotype appeared many times. The rearrangement uses TRBV12-3 or TRBV12-4 and TRBJ1-2; a weak D match, TRBD1 (5 bases). The CDR3 is 15 residues long. Between the trimmed V and J ends, which lost 3 bases and 5 bases, there was a span of 16 bases. The CDR3 spells CASSFKRGPQYGYTF. CDR3 DNA: TGTGCCAGCAGTTTCAAGCGGGGCCCCCAGTATGGCTACACCTTC.

CDR3 DNA sequence: TGTGCCAGCAGGCCCCCAGGGCAGGAGGCAACTAATGAAAAACTGTTTTTT. Encoded protein: CASRPPGQEATNEKLFF. The chain joins TRBV6-8 to TRBJ1-4; D is possibly TRBD1 (5 bases). The CDR3 totals 17 residues. V was trimmed by 6 bases and J by 0 bases, leaving 17 bases between them. The V gene's germline CDR1 is MNHGY and CDR2 SAAAGT.

As regards this clonotype: The junction differs from germline at one of its ends, possibly a read error. The chain couples TRBV7-9 to TRBJ1-1; the D is unclear. Germline lookup yields CDR1 SEHNR and CDR2 FQNEAQ (reference sequence). The CDR3 runs 15 residues. The CDR3 spells CASGLILGRGTEAFF. The CDR3 region has the DNA TGTGCCAGCGGCTTAATTTTGGGAAGAGGGACTGAAGCTTTCTTT.

This clonotype was recorded at least ten times. The genes are TRBV7-6 and TRBJ2-7; 9 nucleotides align to TRBD1. The CDR3 is 14 amino acids. The V and J ends lost 2 bases and 7 bases, in that order; junction bases with no gene match: 6. Germline CDR1 reads SGHVS; CDR2 reads FNYEAQ. The CDR3 loop is CASSLTQGAREQYF. The CDR3 bases are TGTGCCAGCAGCTTAACACAGGGGGCGAGGGAGCAGTACTTC.

This clonotype was counted many times. The chain employs TRBV7-8 and TRBJ1-1; TRBD1 is a possible D gene (6 bases). The germline gives CDR1 SGHVS, CDR2 FQNEAQ. Between the trimmed V and J ends, which lost 1 base and 12 bases, there was a span of 21 bases. The CDR3 runs to 15 residues. CDR3 DNA sequence: TGTGCCAGCAGCTTAGACTGGGACACCACTCTAGAATCTTTCTTT. Protein: CASSLDWDTTLESFF.

The chain recombines TRBV5-6 with TRBJ1-1, with 7 bases lining up with TRBD1. CDR1 and CDR2 (germline): SGHDT, YYEEEE. The V and J ends lost 3 bases and 5 bases, in that order; junction bases with no gene match: 7. The CDR3 length is 14 residues. The CDR3 region has the DNA TGTGCCAGCAGCTGGTACAGGGGACATACTGAAGCTTTCTTT. Residues: CASSWYRGHTEAFF.

The chain links TRBV4-1 to TRBJ1-1; 12 nucleotides line up with TRBD1. The CDR3 totals 19 residues. Germline CDR1 and CDR2: MGHRA and YSYEKL. V lost 2 bases, J lost 1 base, and 11 bases stayed unmatched. This CDR3 reads CASSQYPGTGGIGNTEAFF. The CDR3 nucleotides read TGCGCCAGCAGCCAATACCCCGGGACAGGGGGCATCGGGAACACTGAAGCTTTCTTT.

This clonotype occurred many times. The chain links TRBV12-3 or TRBV12-4 to TRBJ2-7; D not resolved. The CDR3 is 14 amino acids. Trimming pared 5 bases from V and 0 bases from J, leaving 11 bases between. The CDR3, as DNA: TGTGCCAGCAGTGCTGTTGAGAGCTCCTACGAGCAGTACGTC. Translating gives CASSAVESSYEQYV.

V and J are TRBV4-2 and TRBJ2-2; D gene unclear. Germline loops: CDR1 LGHNA, CDR2 YNFKEQ. This CDR3 comprises 16 residues. Trimming cost V 0 bases and J 4 bases, with 12 bases left between them. CDR3 in DNA: TGTGCCAGCAGCCAAGATGACGGAGAGCTCACCGGGGAGCTGTTTTTT. Protein product: CASSQDDGELTGELFF.

The rearrangement joins TRBV27 to TRBJ2-7, with 12 bases identical to TRBD1. The CDR3 is 16 residues long. Per the germline V gene, CDR1 is MNHEY and CDR2 is SMNVEV (reference sequence). J was trimmed by 7 bases and V by 4 bases; bases with no gene match: 11. The CDR3 loop reads CASSWAGGQGAGEQYV. CDR3 nucleotides: TGTGCCAGCAGTTGGGCCGGGGGACAGGGGGCAGGTGAGCAGTACGTC.